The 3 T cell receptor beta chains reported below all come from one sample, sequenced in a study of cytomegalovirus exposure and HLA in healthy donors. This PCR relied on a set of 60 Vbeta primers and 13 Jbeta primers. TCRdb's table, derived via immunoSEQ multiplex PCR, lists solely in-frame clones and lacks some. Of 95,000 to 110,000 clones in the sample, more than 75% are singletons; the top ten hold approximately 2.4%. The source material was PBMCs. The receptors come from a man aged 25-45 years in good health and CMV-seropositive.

CDR3 sequence: CASSEGNGQYF. The CDR3, as DNA: TGTGCCAGCAGTGAAGGAAACGGGCAGTACTTC. The J gene is TRBJ2-7, the V gene TRBV6-1, with D unclear. CDR3 length equals 11 residues. In germline, CDR1 is MNHNS, CDR2 SASEGT. V was cut by 1 base and J by 9 bases, with 7 bases left in between.

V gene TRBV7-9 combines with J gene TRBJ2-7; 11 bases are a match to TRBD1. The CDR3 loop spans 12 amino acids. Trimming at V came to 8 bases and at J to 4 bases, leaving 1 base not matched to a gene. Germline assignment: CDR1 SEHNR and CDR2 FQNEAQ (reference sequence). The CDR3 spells CASGQGAYEQYF. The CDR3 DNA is TGTGCCAGCGGACAGGGGGCGTACGAGCAGTACTTC.

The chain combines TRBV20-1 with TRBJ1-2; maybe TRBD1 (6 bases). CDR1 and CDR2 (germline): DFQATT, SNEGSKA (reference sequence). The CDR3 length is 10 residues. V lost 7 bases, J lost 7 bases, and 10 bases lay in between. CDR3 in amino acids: CSDGTCGYTF. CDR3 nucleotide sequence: TGCAGTGACGGGACATGTGGCTACACCTTC.